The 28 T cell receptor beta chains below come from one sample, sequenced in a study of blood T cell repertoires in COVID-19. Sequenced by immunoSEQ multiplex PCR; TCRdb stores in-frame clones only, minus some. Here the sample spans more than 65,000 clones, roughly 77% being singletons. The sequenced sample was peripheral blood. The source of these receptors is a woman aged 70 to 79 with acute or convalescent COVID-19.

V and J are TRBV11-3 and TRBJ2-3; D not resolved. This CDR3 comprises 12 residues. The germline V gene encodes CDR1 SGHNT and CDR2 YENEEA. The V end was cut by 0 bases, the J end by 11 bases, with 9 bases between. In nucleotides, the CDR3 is TGTGCCAGCAGCTTAGATCTTGGCCGGCAGTATTTT. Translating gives CASSLDLGRQYF.

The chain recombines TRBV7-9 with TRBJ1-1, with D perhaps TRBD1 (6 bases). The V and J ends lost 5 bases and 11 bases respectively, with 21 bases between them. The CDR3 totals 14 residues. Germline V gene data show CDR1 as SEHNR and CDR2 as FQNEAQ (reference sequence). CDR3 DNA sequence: TGTGCCAGCAGCCCCCGGGACATAAGGGAGTTGGCTTTCTTT. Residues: CASSPRDIRELAFF.

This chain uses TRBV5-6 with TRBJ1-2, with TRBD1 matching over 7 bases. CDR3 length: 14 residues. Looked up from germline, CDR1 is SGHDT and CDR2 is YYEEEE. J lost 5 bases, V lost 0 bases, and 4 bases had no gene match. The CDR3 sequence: CASSLGQGVYGYTF. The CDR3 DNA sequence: TGTGCCAGCAGCTTGGGACAGGGAGTGTATGGCTACACCTTC.

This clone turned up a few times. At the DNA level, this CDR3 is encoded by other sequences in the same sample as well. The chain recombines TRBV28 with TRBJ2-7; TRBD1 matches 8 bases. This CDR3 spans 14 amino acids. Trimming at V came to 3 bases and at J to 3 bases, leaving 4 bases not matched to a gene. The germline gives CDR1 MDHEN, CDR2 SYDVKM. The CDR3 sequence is CASSFQDRDYEQYF. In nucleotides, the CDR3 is TGTGCCAGCAGTTTCCAGGACAGGGACTACGAGCAGTACTTC.

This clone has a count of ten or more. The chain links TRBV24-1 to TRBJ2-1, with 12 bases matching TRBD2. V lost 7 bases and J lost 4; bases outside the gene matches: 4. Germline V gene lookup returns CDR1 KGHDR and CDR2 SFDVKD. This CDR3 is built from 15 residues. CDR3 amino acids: CATSATSGRYNEQFF. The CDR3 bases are TGTGCCACCAGCGCGACTAGCGGGAGATACAATGAGCAGTTCTTC.

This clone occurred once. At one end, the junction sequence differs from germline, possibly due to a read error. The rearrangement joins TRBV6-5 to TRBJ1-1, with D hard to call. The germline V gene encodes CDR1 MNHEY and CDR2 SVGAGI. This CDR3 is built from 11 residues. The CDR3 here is CASSLAGECDF. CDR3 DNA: TGTGCCAGCAGCCTGGCCGGGGAGTGTGACTTT.

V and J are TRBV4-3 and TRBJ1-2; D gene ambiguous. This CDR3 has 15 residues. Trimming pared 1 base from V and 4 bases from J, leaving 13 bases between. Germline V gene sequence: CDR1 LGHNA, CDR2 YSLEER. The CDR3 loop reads CASSQVGQLFYGYTF. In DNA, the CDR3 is TGCGCCAGCAGCCAAGTTGGGCAGCTATTCTATGGCTACACCTTC.

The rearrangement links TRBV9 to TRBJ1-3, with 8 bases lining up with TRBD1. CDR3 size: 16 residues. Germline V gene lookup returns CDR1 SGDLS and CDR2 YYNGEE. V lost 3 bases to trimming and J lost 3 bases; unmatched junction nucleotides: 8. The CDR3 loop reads CASSGLTGGYGNTIYF. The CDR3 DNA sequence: TGTGCCAGCAGCGGCCTCACAGGGGGTTATGGAAACACCATATATTTT.

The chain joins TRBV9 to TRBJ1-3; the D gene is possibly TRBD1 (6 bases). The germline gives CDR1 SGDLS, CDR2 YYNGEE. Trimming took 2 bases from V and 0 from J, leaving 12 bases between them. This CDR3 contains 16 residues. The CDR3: CASSVQAGDSGNTIYF. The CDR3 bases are TGTGCCAGCAGCGTCCAAGCAGGGGACTCTGGAAACACCATATATTTT.

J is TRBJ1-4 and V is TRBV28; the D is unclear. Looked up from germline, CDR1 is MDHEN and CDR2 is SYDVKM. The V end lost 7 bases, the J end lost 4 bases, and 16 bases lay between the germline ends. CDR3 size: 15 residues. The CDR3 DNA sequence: TGTGCCAGCATCCATGGAGGGCTGGGTAATGAAAAACTGTTTTTT. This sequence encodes CASIHGGLGNEKLFF.

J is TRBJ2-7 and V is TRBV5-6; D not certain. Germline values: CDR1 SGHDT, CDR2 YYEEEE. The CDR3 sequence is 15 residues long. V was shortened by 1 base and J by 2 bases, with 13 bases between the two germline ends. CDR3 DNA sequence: TGTGCCAGCAGCTTGTGGAGAGAAATCACCTACGAGCAGTACTTC. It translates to CASSLWREITYEQYF.

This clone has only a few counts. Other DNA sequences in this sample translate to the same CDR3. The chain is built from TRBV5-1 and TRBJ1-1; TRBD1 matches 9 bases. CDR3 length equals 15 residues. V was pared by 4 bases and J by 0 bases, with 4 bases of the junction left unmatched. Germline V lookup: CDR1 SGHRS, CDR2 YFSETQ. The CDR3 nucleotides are TGCGCCAGCAGCCCGGGACAGGGAATGAACACTGAAGCTTTCTTT. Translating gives CASSPGQGMNTEAFF.

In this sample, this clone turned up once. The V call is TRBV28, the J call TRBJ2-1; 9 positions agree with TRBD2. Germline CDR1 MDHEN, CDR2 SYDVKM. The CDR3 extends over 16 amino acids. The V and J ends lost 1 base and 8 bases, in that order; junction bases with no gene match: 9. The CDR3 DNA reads TGTGCCAGCAGTTTATTAGGGTCTAGCGGGATTGATGAGCAGTTCTTC. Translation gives CASSLLGSSGIDEQFF. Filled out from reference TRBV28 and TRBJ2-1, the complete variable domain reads DVKVTQSSRYLVKRTGEKVFLECVQDMDHENMFWYRQDPGLGLRLIYFSYDVKMKEKGDIPEGYSVSREKKERFSLILESASTNQTSMYLCASSLLGSSGIDEQFFGPGTRLTVL.

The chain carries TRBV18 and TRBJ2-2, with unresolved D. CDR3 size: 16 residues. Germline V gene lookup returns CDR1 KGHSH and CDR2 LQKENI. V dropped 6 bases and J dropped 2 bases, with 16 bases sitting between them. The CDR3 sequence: CASSLDLRHNTGELFF. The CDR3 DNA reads TGTGCCAGCTCCCTCGATCTGAGGCACAACACCGGGGAGCTGTTTTTT.

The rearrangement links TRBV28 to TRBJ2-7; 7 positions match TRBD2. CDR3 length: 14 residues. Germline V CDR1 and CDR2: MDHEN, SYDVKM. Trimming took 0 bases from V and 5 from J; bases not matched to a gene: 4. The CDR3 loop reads CASSLWSGNHEQYF. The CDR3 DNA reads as TGTGCCAGCAGTTTATGGAGCGGGAACCACGAGCAGTACTTC.

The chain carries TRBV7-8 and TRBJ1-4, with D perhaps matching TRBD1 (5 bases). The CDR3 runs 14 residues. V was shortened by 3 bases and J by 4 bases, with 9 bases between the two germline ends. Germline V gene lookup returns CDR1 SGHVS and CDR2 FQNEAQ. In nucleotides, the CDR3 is TGTGCCAGCAGCTTGACAGTACTTAATGAAAAACTGTTTTTT. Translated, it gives CASSLTVLNEKLFF.

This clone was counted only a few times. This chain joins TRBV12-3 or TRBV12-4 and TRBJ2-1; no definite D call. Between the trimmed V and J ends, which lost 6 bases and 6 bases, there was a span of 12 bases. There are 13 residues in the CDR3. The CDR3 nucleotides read TGTGCCAGCAGCAGAGGTTGGGTCAATGAGCAGTTCTTC. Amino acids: CASSRGWVNEQFF.

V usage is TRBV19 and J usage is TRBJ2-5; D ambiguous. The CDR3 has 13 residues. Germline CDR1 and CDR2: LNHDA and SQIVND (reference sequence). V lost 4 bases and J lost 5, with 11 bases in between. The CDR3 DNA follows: TGTGCCAGTAGTAAGGTAGTGAGGGAGACCCAGTACTTC. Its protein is CASSKVVRETQYF.

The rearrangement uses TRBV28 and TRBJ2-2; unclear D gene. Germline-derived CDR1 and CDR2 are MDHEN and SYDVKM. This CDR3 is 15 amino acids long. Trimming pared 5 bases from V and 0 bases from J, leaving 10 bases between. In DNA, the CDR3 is TGTGCCAGCAGTAATTCTAAGTCGAACACCGGGGAGCTGTTTTTT. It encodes CASSNSKSNTGELFF.

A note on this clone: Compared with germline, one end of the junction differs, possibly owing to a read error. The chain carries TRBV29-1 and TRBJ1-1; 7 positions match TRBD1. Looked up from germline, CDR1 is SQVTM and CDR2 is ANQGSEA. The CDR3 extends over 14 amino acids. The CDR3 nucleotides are TGCAGCGCTGAACGACAGGGCAGAAACACTGAAGCTTTCTTT. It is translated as CSAERQGRNTEAFF.

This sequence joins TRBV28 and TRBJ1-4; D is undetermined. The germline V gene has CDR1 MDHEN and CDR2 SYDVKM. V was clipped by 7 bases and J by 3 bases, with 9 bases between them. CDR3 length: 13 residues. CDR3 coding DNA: TGTGCCAGCAAGATGACACCTAATGAAAAACTGTTTTTT. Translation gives CASKMTPNEKLFF.

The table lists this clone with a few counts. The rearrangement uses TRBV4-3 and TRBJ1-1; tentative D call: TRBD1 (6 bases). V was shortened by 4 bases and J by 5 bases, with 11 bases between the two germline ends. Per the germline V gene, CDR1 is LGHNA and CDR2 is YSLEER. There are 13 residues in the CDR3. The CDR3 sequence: CASSLVQGTEAFF. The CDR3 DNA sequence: TGCGCCAGCAGCCTAGTACAGGGAACTGAAGCTTTCTTT.

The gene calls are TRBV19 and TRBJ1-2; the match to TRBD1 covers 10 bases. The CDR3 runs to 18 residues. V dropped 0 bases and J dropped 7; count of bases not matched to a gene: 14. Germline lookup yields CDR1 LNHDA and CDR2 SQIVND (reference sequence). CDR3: CASSIDFSGTGAGSGYTF. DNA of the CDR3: TGTGCCAGTAGTATAGATTTTTCCGGGACAGGGGCCGGGAGTGGCTACACCTTC.

The CDR3 nucleotides are TGTGCCAGCAGCTCCAGAAGACTAGCGGGAGGAATTAATGAGCAGTTCTTC. Protein: CASSSRRLAGGINEQFF. The V and J genes are TRBV5-6 and TRBJ2-1; 13 bases agree with TRBD2. Germline trimming cut 3 bases from V and 7 bases from J; bases unmatched to any gene: 10. Germline V gives CDR1 SGHDT, CDR2 YYEEEE. The length of the CDR3 is 17 residues. Full variable domain (missing parts from reference TRBV5-6 and TRBJ2-1): DAGVTQSPTHLIKTRGQQVTLRCSPKSGHDTVSWYQQALGQGPQFIFQYYEEEERQRGNFPDRFSGHQFPNYSSELNVNALLLGDSALYLCASSSRRLAGGINEQFFGPGTRLTVL.

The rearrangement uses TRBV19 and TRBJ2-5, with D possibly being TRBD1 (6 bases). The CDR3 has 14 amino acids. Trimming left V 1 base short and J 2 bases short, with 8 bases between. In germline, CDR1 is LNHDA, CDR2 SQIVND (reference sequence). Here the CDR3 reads CASSIVGAQETQYF. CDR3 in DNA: TGTGCCAGTAGTATAGTGGGGGCACAAGAGACCCAGTACTTC.

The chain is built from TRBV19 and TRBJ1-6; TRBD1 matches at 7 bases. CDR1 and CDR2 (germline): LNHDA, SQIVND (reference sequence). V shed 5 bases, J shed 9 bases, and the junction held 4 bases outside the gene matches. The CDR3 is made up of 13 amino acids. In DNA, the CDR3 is TGTGCCAGTAGTGACAGGGTTCGTTCACCCCTCCACTTT. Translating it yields CASSDRVRSPLHF.

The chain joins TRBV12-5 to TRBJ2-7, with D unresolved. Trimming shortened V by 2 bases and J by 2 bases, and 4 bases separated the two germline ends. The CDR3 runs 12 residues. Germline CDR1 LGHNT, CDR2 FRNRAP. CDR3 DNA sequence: TGTGCTAGTGGTTTGTGGCCCTACGAGCAGTACTTC. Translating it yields CASGLWPYEQYF. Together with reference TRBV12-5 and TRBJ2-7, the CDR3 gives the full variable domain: DARVTQTPRHKVTEMGQEVTMRCQPILGHNTVFWYRQTMMQGLELLAYFRNRAPLDDSGMPKDRFSAEMPDATLATLKIQPSEPRDSAVYFCASGLWPYEQYFGPGTRLTVT.

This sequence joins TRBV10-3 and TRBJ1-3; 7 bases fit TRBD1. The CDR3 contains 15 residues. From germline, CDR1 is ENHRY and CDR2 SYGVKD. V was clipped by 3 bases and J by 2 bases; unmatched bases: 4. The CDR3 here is CAISDSGTAGNTIYF. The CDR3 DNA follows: TGTGCCATCAGTGACTCCGGGACAGCTGGAAACACCATATATTTT.